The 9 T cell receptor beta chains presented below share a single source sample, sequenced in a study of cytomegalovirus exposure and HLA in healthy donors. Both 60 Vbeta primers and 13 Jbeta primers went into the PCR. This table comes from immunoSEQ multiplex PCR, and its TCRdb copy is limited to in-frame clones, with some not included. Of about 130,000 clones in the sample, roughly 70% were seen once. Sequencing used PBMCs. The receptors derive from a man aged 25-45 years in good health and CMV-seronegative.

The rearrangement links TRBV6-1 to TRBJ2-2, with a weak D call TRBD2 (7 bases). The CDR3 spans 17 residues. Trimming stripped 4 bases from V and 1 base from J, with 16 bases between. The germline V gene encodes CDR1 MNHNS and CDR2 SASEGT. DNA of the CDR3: TGTGCCAGCAGTGCCTGGTCAGCGGGACAGAACACCGGGGAGCTGTTTTTT. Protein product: CASSAWSAGQNTGELFF.

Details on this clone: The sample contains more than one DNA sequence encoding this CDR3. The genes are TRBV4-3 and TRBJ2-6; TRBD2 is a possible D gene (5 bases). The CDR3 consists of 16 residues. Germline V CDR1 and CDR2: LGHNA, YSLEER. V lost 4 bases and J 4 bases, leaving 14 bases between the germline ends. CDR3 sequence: CASSLEGLYGANVLTF. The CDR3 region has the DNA TGCGCCAGCAGCCTAGAAGGACTCTACGGGGCCAACGTCCTGACTTTC.

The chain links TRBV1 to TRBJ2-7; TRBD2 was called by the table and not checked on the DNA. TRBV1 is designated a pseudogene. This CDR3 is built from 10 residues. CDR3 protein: CTTPGNEQYF. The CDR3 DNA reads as TGCACCACCCCGGGGAACGAGCAGTACTTC.

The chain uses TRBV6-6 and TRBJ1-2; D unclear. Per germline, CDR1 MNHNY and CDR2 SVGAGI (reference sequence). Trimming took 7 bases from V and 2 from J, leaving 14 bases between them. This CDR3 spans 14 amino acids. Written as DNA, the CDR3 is TGTGCCAGCATTATACCATCGGGGAACTATGGCTACACCTTC. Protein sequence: CASIIPSGNYGYTF.

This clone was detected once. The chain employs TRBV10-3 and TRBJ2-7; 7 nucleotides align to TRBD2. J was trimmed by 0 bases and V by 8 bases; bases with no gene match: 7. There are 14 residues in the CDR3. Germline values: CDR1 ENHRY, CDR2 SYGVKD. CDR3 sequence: CAIGNSGYSYEQYF. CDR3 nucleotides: TGTGCCATCGGCAATAGCGGGTACTCCTACGAGCAGTACTTC.

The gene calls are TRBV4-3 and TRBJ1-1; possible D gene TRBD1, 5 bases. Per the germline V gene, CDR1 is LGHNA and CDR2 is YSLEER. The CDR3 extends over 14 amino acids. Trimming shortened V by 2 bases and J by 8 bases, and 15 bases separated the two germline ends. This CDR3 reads CASSQQGGFLEAFF. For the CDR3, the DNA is TGCGCCAGCAGCCAACAGGGAGGTTTTTTGGAAGCTTTCTTT.

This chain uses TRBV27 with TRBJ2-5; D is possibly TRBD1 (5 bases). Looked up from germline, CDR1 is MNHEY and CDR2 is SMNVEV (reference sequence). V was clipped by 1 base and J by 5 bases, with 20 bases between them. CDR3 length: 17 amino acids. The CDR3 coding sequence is TGTGCCAGCAGTTTATACCCAAATCATGGGGCGACGGAGACCCAGTACTTC. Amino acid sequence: CASSLYPNHGATETQYF.

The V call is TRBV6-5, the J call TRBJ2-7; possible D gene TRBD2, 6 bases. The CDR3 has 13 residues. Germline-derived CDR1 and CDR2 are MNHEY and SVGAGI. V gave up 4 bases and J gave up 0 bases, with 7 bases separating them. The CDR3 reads CASSWGDSYEQYF. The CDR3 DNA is TGTGCCAGCAGTTGGGGGGACTCCTACGAGCAGTACTTC.

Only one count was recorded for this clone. CDR3 DNA sequence: TGTGCCAGCAGTGCGAGCGGGGGGCAAGAGACCCAGTACTTC. Amino acids: CASSASGGQETQYF. V gene TRBV6-1 combines with J gene TRBJ2-5, with 9 bases fitting TRBD2. J lost 2 bases, V lost 4 bases, and 2 bases had no gene match. Germline V gene sequence: CDR1 MNHNS, CDR2 SASEGT. The CDR3 sequence is 14 residues long.